The 4 T cell receptor beta chains in this list originate from one sample, sequenced in a study of blood T cell repertoires in COVID-19. The protocol was immunoSEQ multiplex PCR, while the TCRdb copy is restricted to in-frame clones and leaves out a portion. The sample carries about 80,000 clones, around 76% recorded once. Input material: peripheral blood. These receptor sequences come from a human donor in a cohort sampled during active COVID-19.

For the CDR3, the DNA is TGTGCCAGCAGCCTAGGGACTAGCGGGGTTAGCTCCTACAATGAGCAGTTCTTC. This encodes CASSLGTSGVSSYNEQFF. The chain uses TRBV7-8 and TRBJ2-1; 13 bases agree with TRBD2. CDR3 length equals 18 residues. Looked up from germline, CDR1 is SGHVS and CDR2 is FQNEAQ. J lost 0 bases, V lost 5 bases, and 7 bases had no gene match.

The chain combines TRBV19 with TRBJ1-4; TRBD1 is a possible D gene (5 bases). Germline CDR1 LNHDA, CDR2 SQIVND (reference sequence). V gave up 1 base and J gave up 8 bases, with 14 bases separating them. CDR3 length: 15 residues. Written as DNA, the CDR3 is TGTGCCAGTAGTATAGTTCTGGGGCGGCGAGAAAAACTGTTTTTT. Protein product: CASSIVLGRREKLFF. Complete variable domain (other parts from reference TRBV19 and TRBJ1-4): DGGITQSPKYLFRKEGQNVTLSCEQNLNHDAMYWYRQDPGQGLRLIYYSQIVNDFQKGDIAEGYSVSREKKESFPLTVTSAQKNPTAFYLCASSIVLGRREKLFFGSGTQLSVL.

CDR3 loop: CASSPGQSSLPYQETQYF. As DNA, the CDR3 is TGTGCCAGCAGCCCAGGACAGTCTAGTCTTCCGTACCAAGAGACCCAGTACTTC. The V and J genes are TRBV11-2 and TRBJ2-5; maybe TRBD1 (6 bases). The CDR3 loop spans 18 amino acids. Germline CDR1 and CDR2: SGHAT and FQNNGV. V was pared by 5 bases and J by 0 bases, with 22 bases between. The variable domain in full, with the rest retrieved from reference TRBV11-2 and TRBJ2-5, is EAGVAQSPRYKIIEKRQSVAFWCNPISGHATLYWYQQILGQGPKLLIQFQNNGVVDDSQLPKDRFSAERLKGVDSTLKIQPAKLEDSAVYLCASSPGQSSLPYQETQYFGPGTRLLVL.

V and J are TRBV7-3 and TRBJ2-7; weak D call: TRBD1 (6 bases). CDR3 size: 15 residues. Germline CDR1 is SGHTA and CDR2 is FQGTGA. Trimming took 3 bases from V and 4 from J, leaving 16 bases between them. The DNA of the CDR3 is TGTGCCAGCAGCTTCCTCGCCGGGACATTGTACGAGCAGTACTTC. Translating it yields CASSFLAGTLYEQYF.